These 20 T cell receptor beta chains were all obtained from the same sample, sequenced in a study of beta chain features in type 1 diabetes. Findings of the study overall: In all four CD4+ subsets, TCRB CDR3 length was significantly, moderately reduced in type 1 diabetes.

Their target antigens are unknown. The isolated RNA, all of it, was reverse transcribed, so expressed TCRB transcripts were what got sequenced. Clones were read by immunoSEQ multiplex PCR, and TCRdb kept only the in-frame ones, dropping some. The sample has 600,000 to 750,000 clones, around an eighth seen once. Material for sequencing was naive CD4+ T cells from blood. These receptors were taken from a man aged 30 to 45 with type 1 diabetes.

V usage is TRBV29-1 and J usage is TRBJ2-1; 9 bases agree with TRBD1. Germline V gene sequence: CDR1 SQVTM, CDR2 ANQGSEA. Germline trimming cut 6 bases from V and 7 bases from J; bases unmatched to any gene: 10. The CDR3 extends over 14 amino acids. As DNA, the CDR3 is TGCAGCGTCACTACAGGGGGCGTTAAAAATGAGCAGTTCTTC. This codes for CSVTTGGVKNEQFF.

This clone was seen a handful of times. The chain recombines TRBV7-9 with TRBJ2-7, with 9 bases aligning to TRBD1. CDR1 and CDR2 (germline): SEHNR, FQNEAQ (reference sequence). V dropped 7 bases and J dropped 4; count of bases not matched to a gene: 8. This CDR3 spans 14 amino acids. In DNA, the CDR3 is TGTGCCAGCAACCCCGGACAGGGGAAATACGAGCAGTACTTC. It translates to CASNPGQGKYEQYF.

This clone has a handful of counts. This sequence joins TRBV11-3 and TRBJ2-7; D not certain. Germline V gene lookup returns CDR1 SGHNT and CDR2 YENEEA. Trimming stripped 11 bases from V and 0 bases from J, with 11 bases between. The CDR3 length is 12 residues. CDR3 residues: CAVRISSYEQYF. CDR3 in DNA: TGTGCCGTTCGAATAAGCTCCTACGAGCAGTACTTC.

V is TRBV5-1 and J is TRBJ2-1; D is tentatively TRBD1 or TRBD2 (5 bases each). V gave up 4 bases and J gave up 9 bases, with 23 bases separating them. From germline, CDR1 is SGHRS and CDR2 YFSETQ. The CDR3 is 16 amino acids. This CDR3 is CASSQAAGVGTGEQFF. The DNA for the CDR3 is TGCGCCAGCAGCCAGGCCGCGGGTGTGGGTACAGGTGAGCAGTTCTTC.

V usage is TRBV29-1 and J usage is TRBJ2-7; possible D gene TRBD1, 6 bases. Trimming pared 4 bases from V and 1 base from J, leaving 17 bases between. The length of the CDR3 is 15 residues. Germline CDR1 is SQVTM and CDR2 is ANQGSEA. The CDR3 DNA sequence: TGCAGCGTTGTCAGGGGTTTGGGGGAATCCTACGAGCAGTACTTC. Translation: CSVVRGLGESYEQYF.

This clone was counted only a few times. The chain carries TRBV4-2 and TRBJ2-2; D is ambiguous. Trimming removed 2 bases at V and 6 bases at J, with 7 bases between. The CDR3 runs to 13 residues. In germline, CDR1 is LGHNA, CDR2 YNFKEQ. CDR3 sequence reads: CASSQIMAGELFF. The CDR3 DNA sequence: TGTGCCAGCAGCCAAATCATGGCCGGGGAGCTGTTTTTT.

This clone was seen a few times. This CDR3 is CASRDPYGMRGYTF. In nucleotides, the CDR3 is TGTGCCAGCAGGGATCCTTACGGGATGCGAGGCTACACCTTC. V gene TRBV25-1 combines with J gene TRBJ1-2, with D uncertain. The CDR3 has 14 amino acids. Looked up from germline, CDR1 is MGHDK and CDR2 is SYGVNS. V gave up 6 bases and J gave up 8 bases, with 19 bases separating them.

This clone was seen more than once but under ten times. The V call is TRBV5-1, the J call TRBJ2-7; D not certain. Trimming cost V 0 bases and J 2 bases, with 9 bases left between them. Germline V CDR1 and CDR2: SGHRS, YFSETQ. The CDR3 has 14 residues. DNA for the CDR3: TGCGCCAGCAGCTTGGCCCCAGGAACCTACGAGCAGTACTTC. Amino acids: CASSLAPGTYEQYF.

This chain uses TRBV18 with TRBJ2-5, with TRBD2 matching over 7 bases. The ends lost 4 bases at V and 5 bases at J; junction bases unmatched: 10. CDR3 size: 15 residues. Germline values: CDR1 KGHSH, CDR2 LQKENI. CDR3 amino acids: CASSLTQRGGETQYF. The DNA of the CDR3 is TGTGCCAGCTCACTAACCCAGCGGGGTGGGGAGACCCAGTACTTC.

The rearrangement joins TRBV19 to TRBJ2-2; D remains ambiguous. CDR3 size: 15 residues. CDR1 and CDR2 from the germline V gene are LNHDA and SQIVND (reference sequence). V was shortened by 9 bases and J by 0 bases, with 14 bases between the two germline ends. CDR3 protein: CASLKGGTNTGELFF. The CDR3 DNA reads as TGTGCCAGCCTAAAGGGCGGCACGAACACCGGGGAGCTGTTTTTT.

V and J are TRBV4-2 and TRBJ2-1, with 7 bases aligning to TRBD2. V shed 0 bases, J shed 5 bases, and the junction held 4 bases outside the gene matches. The CDR3 consists of 15 residues. CDR1 is LGHNA and CDR2 is YNFKEQ in the germline V gene. The chain's CDR3 is CASSQESGADNEQFF. The CDR3 bases are TGTGCCAGCAGCCAAGAAAGCGGGGCTGACAATGAGCAGTTCTTC.

The chain carries TRBV10-3 and TRBJ1-5; the D gene is possibly TRBD1 (6 bases). V lost 3 bases, J lost 3 bases, and 9 bases lay in between. The V gene's germline CDR1 is ENHRY and CDR2 SYGVKD. This CDR3 has 14 residues. The CDR3 nucleotides are TGTGCCATCAGTGACCGGGACACCAATCAGCCCCAGCATTTT. Its translation: CAISDRDTNQPQHF.

The chain carries TRBV27 and TRBJ2-7, with D uncertain. Germline V gene sequence: CDR1 MNHEY, CDR2 SMNVEV (reference sequence). The V end lost 2 bases, the J end lost 6 bases, and 5 bases lay between the germline ends. This CDR3 spans 11 amino acids. In DNA, the CDR3 is TGTGCCAGCAGTTTACACGGCGAGCAGTACTTC. As protein: CASSLHGEQYF.

This clone was seen more than once but under ten times. This chain uses TRBV6-4 with TRBJ1-1; no clear D gene. The V gene lost 6 bases and the J gene lost 6 bases, with 14 bases spanning the gap. The CDR3 extends over 13 amino acids. Germline CDR1 and CDR2: MRHNA and SNTAGT. CDR3 loop: CASSQTVGAEAFF. CDR3 in DNA: TGTGCCAGCAGCCAGACGGTCGGGGCTGAAGCTTTCTTT.

This clone was counted a few times. The chain has TRBV5-1 and TRBJ1-5; tentative D call: TRBD1 (6 bases). V was shortened by 1 base and J by 9 bases, with 11 bases between the two germline ends. The germline V gene encodes CDR1 SGHRS and CDR2 YFSETQ. This CDR3 spans 13 amino acids. The CDR3 nucleotides are TGCGCCAGCAGCTTGACAGGGCTTGGGCCCCAGCATTTT. Its translation: CASSLTGLGPQHF.

This chain connects TRBV6-6 to TRBJ1-2; D is unclear. Trimming pared 5 bases from V and 3 bases from J, leaving 19 bases between. The length of the CDR3 is 16 residues. Germline V gene lookup returns CDR1 MNHNY and CDR2 SVGAGI (reference sequence). CDR3 protein: CASSQRTAKEDYGYTF. For the CDR3, the DNA is TGTGCCAGCAGTCAAAGGACGGCAAAGGAGGACTATGGCTACACCTTC.

The chain has TRBV19 and TRBJ1-3, with unresolved D. V lost 8 bases and J 0 bases, leaving 14 bases between the germline ends. The CDR3 has 15 amino acids. Germline V gene lookup returns CDR1 LNHDA and CDR2 SQIVND (reference sequence). CDR3 coding DNA: TGTGCCAGTCTCGATTACGGGCGCTCTGGAAACACCATATATTTT. The encoded protein is CASLDYGRSGNTIYF. Complete variable domain (other parts from reference TRBV19 and TRBJ1-3): DGGITQSPKYLFRKEGQNVTLSCEQNLNHDAMYWYRQDPGQGLRLIYYSQIVNDFQKGDIAEGYSVSREKKESFPLTVTSAQKNPTAFYLCASLDYGRSGNTIYFGEGSWLTVV.

This chain joins TRBV2 and TRBJ1-1; weak D call: TRBD1 (6 bases). Germline V gene data show CDR1 as SNHLY and CDR2 as FYNNEI. The CDR3 spans 14 residues. Trimming took off 6 bases at V and 4 bases at J, with 15 bases between the two ends. The CDR3 nucleotides read TGTGCCAGCAGCGAGGCACAGGGTAGCACTGAAGCTTTCTTT. It is translated as CASSEAQGSTEAFF.

The chain combines TRBV19 with TRBJ1-1; D may be TRBD1 (5 bases). The CDR3 runs 14 residues. The germline V gene encodes CDR1 LNHDA and CDR2 SQIVND (reference sequence). V was trimmed by 6 bases and J by 5 bases, leaving 16 bases between them. This CDR3 reads CASSFTGRRTEAFF. For the CDR3, the DNA is TGTGCCAGTAGCTTTACAGGAAGGAGGACTGAAGCTTTCTTT.

V usage is TRBV29-1 and J usage is TRBJ2-3; 14 bases are a match to TRBD2. J lost 2 bases, V lost 7 bases, and 5 bases had no gene match. The CDR3 covers 15 residues. CDR1 is SQVTM and CDR2 is ANQGSEA in the germline V gene. CDR3 loop: CSGKTSGGATDTQYF. The CDR3 DNA reads TGCAGCGGGAAGACTAGCGGGGGGGCCACAGATACGCAGTATTTT.